The T cell receptor beta chain described here comes from a study of low-dose radiotherapy and immunotherapy resistance in tumors. For the study at large: Each patient was administered nivolumab intravenously at 240 mg, which was a flat dose, every two weeks, along with intravenous ipilimumab at 1 mg/kg every six weeks.

CDR3 length equals 13 residues. Germline V gives CDR1 SGHRS, CDR2 YFSETQ. The junction had 5 bases not matched to a gene; V was cut back by 7 bases and J by 2 bases. Time point in this sample: before trial treatment. Patients deemed eligible presented with advanced solid tumors lacking tumor-infiltrating lymphocytes. cDNA synthesis used a TRAV/TRBV-specific primer set for both chains. It was with a constant-region primer and a V-primer adapter that TCRs were amplified over approximately 20 PCR cycles. In vitro transcription was used to amplify the isolated mRNA. TCRdb itself ran the reads through MiXCR, one entry per CDR3 protein. Of 70,000 to 90,000 distinct CDR3 sequences listed, 15% to 20% were seen once; the top ten hold 2.5% to 3.5%.

This TCR came from a male donor with prostate cancer. The chain is built from TRBV5-1 and TRBJ2-5; 7 bases match TRBD1. The sample in question was PBMCs, obtained before treatment. CDR3 sequence: CASGHRGQETQYF. The CDR3 coding sequence is TGCGCCAGCGGCCACAGGGGACAAGAGACCCAGTACTTC.